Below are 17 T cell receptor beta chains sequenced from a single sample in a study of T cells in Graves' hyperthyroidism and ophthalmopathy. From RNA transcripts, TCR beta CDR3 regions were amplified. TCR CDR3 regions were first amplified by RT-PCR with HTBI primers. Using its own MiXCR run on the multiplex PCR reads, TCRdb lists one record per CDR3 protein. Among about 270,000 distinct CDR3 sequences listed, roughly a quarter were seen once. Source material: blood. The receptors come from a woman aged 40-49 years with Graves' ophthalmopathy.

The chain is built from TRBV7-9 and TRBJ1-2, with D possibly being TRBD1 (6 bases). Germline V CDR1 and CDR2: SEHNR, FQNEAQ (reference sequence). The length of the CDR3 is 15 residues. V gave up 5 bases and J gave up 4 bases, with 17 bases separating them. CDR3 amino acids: CASSPTTTGSYGYTF. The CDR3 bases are TGTGCCAGCAGCCCTACCACGACAGGCTCCTATGGCTACACCTTC.

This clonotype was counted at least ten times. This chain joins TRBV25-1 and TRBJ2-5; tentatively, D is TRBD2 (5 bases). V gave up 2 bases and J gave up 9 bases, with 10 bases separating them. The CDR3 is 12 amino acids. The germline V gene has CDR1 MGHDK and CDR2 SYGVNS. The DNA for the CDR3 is TGTGCCAGCAGTGAAGGGATCGGGGCCCAGTACTTC. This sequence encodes CASSEGIGAQYF.

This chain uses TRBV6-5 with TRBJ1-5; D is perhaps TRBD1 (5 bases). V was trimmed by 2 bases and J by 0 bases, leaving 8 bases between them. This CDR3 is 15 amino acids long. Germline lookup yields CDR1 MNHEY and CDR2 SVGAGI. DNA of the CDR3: TGTGCCAGCAGTTACCGACAGTATAGCAATCAGCCCCAGCATTTT. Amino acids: CASSYRQYSNQPQHF.

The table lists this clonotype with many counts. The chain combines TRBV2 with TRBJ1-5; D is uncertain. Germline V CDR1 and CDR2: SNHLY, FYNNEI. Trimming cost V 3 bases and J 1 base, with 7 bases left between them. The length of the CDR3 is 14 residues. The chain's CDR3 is CASSDLGSNQPQHF. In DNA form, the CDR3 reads TGTGCCAGCAGTGACTTAGGGAGCAATCAGCCCCAGCATTTT. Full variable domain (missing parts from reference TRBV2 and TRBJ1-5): EPEVTQTPSHQVTQMGQEVILRCVPISNHLYFYWYRQILGQKVEFLVSFYNNEISEKSEIFDDQFSVERPDGSNFTLKIRSTKLEDSAMYFCASSDLGSNQPQHFGDGTRLSIL.

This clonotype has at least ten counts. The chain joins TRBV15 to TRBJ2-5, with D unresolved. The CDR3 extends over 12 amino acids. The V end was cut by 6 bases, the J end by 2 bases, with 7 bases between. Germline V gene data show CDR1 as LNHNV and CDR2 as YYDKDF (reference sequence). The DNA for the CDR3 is TGTGCCACCAGTGCCCCGCAAGAGACCCAGTACTTC. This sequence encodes CATSAPQETQYF.

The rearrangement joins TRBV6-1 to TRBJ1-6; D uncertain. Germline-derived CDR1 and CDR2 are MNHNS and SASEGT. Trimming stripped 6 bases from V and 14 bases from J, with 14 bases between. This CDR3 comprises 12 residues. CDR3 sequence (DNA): TGTGCCAGCAGCTACGACGTGGACTCCCTCCACTTT. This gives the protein CASSYDVDSLHF.

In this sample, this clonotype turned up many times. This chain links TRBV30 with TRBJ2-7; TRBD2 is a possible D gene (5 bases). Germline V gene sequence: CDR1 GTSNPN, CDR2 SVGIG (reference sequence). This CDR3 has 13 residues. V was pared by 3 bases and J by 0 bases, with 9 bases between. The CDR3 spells CAWSGTSSYEQYF. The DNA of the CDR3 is TGTGCCTGGAGCGGTACTAGCTCCTACGAGCAGTACTTC.

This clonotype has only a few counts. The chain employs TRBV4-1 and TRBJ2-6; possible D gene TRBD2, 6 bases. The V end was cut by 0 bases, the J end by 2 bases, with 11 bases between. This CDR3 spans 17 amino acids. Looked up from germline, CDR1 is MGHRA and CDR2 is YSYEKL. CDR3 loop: CASSQEGGGTGANVLTF. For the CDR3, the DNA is TGCGCCAGCAGCCAAGAAGGTGGGGGGACTGGGGCCAACGTCCTGACTTTC.

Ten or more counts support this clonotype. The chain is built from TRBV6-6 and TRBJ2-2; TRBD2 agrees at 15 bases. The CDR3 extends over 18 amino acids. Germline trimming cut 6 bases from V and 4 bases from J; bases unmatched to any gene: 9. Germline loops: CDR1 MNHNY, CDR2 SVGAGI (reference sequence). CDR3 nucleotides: TGTGCCAGCAGCCACGGGACTAGCGGGAGGTGGAGCACCGGGGAGCTGTTTTTT. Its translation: CASSHGTSGRWSTGELFF.

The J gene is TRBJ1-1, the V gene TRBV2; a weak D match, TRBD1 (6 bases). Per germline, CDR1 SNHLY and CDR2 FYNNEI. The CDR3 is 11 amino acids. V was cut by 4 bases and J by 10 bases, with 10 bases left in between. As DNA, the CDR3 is TGTGCCAGCAGTGGCAGGGGCCGAGCTTTCTTT. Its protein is CASSGRGRAFF.

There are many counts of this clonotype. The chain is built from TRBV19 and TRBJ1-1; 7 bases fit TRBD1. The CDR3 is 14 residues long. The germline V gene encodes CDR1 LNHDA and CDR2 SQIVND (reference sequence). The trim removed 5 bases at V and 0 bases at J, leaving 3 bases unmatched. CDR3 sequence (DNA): TGTGCCAGTAGTCTCGGACAGGTGAACACTGAAGCTTTCTTT. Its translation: CASSLGQVNTEAFF. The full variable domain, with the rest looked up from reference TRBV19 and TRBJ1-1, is DGGITQSPKYLFRKEGQNVTLSCEQNLNHDAMYWYRQDPGQGLRLIYYSQIVNDFQKGDIAEGYSVSREKKESFPLTVTSAQKNPTAFYLCASSLGQVNTEAFFGQGTRLTVV.

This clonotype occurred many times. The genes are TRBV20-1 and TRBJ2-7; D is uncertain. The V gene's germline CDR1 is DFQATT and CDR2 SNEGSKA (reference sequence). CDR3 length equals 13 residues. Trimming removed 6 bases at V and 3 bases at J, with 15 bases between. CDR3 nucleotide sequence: TGCAGTGCCCCAAATGGGCTGATCTACGAGCAGTACTTC. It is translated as CSAPNGLIYEQYF.

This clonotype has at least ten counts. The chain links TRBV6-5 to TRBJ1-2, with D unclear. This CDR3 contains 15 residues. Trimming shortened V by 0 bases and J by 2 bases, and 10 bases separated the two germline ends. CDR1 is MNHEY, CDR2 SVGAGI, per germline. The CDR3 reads CASSYSTGTNYGYTF. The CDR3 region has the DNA TGTGCCAGCAGTTACTCGACCGGAACCAACTATGGCTACACCTTC.

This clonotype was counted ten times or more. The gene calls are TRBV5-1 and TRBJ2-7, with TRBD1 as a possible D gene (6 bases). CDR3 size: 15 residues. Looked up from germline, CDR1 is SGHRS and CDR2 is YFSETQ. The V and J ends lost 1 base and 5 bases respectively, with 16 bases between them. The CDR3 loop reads CASSLYGDTANEQYF. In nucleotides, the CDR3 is TGCGCCAGCAGCTTGTACGGGGACACGGCTAACGAGCAGTACTTC. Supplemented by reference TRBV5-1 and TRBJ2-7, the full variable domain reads KAGVTQTPRYLIKTRGQQVTLSCSPISGHRSVSWYQQTPGQGLQFLFEYFSETQRNKGNFPGRFSGRQFSNSRSEMNVSTLELGDSALYLCASSLYGDTANEQYFGPGTRLTVT.

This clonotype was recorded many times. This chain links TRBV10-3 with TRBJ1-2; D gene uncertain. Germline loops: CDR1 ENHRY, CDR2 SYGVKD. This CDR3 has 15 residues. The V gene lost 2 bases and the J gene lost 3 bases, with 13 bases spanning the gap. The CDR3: CAISEKVTTYYGYTF. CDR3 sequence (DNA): TGTGCCATCAGTGAGAAAGTCACAACCTACTATGGCTACACCTTC.

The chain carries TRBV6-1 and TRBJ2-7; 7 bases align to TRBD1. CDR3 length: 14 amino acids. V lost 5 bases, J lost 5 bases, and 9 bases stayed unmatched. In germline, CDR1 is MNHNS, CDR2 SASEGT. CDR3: CASSRKGASHEQYF. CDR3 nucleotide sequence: TGTGCCAGCAGTCGAAAGGGGGCGAGCCACGAGCAGTACTTC.

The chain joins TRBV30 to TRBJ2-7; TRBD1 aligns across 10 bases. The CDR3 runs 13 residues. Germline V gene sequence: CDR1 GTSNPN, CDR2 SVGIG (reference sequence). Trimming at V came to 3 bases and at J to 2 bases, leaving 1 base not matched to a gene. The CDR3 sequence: CAWRGQGPYEQYF. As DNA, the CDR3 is TGTGCCTGGAGGGGACAGGGGCCCTACGAGCAGTACTTC. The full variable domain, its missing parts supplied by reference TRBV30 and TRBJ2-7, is SQTIHQWPATLVQPVGSPLSLECTVEGTSNPNLYWYRQAAGRGLQLLFYSVGIGQISSEVPQNLSASRPQDRQFILSSKKLLLSDSGFYLCAWRGQGPYEQYFGPGTRLTVT.